This T cell receptor beta chain stems from a study of OX40 agonist ivuxolimab in advanced cancers. V lost 3 bases, J lost 6 bases, and 4 bases stayed unmatched. The CDR3 length is 14 residues. CDR1 and CDR2 from the germline V gene are PRHDT and FYEKMQ (reference sequence). The assay was immunoSEQ multiplex PCR, and TCRdb's table has in-frame clones only and misses some. The data contain about 64,000 clones, approximately 88% of them singletons. The chain links TRBV13 to TRBJ2-2; TRBD1 agrees at 7 bases. The sample in question was CD4+ or CD8+ T cells sorted from blood, obtained in a trial of the OX40 agonist ivuxolimab. The receptor comes from an adult with an advanced solid tumor such as melanoma, head and neck, liver or kidney cancer. In nucleotides, the CDR3 is TGTGCCAGCAGCTTGGACAGGCGTCCCGGGGAGCTGTTTTTT. This translates into CASSLDRRPGELFF.